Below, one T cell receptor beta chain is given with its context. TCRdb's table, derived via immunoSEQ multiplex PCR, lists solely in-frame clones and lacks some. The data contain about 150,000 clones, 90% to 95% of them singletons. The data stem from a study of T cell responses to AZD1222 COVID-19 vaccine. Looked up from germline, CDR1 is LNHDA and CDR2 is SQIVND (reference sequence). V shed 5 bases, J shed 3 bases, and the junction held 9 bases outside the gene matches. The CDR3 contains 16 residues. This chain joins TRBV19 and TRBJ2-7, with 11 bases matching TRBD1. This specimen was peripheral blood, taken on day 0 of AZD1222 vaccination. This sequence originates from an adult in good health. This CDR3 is CASSVGTGTGGYEQYF. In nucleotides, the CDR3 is TGTGCCAGTAGTGTGGGAACCGGGACAGGGGGCTACGAGCAGTACTTC.